The entry that follows covers one T cell receptor beta chain sequence. Its specificity is not known. The data were obtained in a study of T cell clones after liver transplantation. Study overall: Post-transplant blood was tracked for graft-donor-reactive T cell clones identified in a pre-transplant mixed lymphocyte reaction. Blood was drawn pre-transplant, before withdrawal, and after full or failed withdrawal.

Data came from immunoSEQ multiplex PCR; TCRdb stores just in-frame clones and leaves some out. The sample has 95,000 to 110,000 clones, around 84% seen once; the top ten hold roughly 3.1%. Study-level results: Rather than being deleted, graft donor-reactive T cells may have moved into the graft.

The CDR3 is 15 amino acids. The germline V and J ends were trimmed by 1 base and 4 bases, with 14 bases remaining between them. CDR1 SGDLS and CDR2 YYNGEE come from the germline V gene. The sequenced sample was CD4+ T cells from blood, obtained around 44 months after liver transplant. The chain carries TRBV9 and TRBJ1-2; D unclear. The sequence came from a human patient who received a liver transplant. Some T cells may be provided by the graft donor. The CDR3 DNA sequence: TGTGCCAGCAGCGTACGGATTTGGCGGCTCTATGGCTACACCTTC. Amino acid sequence: CASSVRIWRLYGYTF.